A selection of T cell receptor beta chains follows, all from one sample in a study of tumor-infiltrating lymphocytes in localized non-small cell lung cancer. This table comes from immunoSEQ multiplex PCR, and its TCRdb copy is limited to in-frame clones, with some not included. This repertoire shows about 16,000 clones, roughly four fifths found once; its top ten account for approximately 9.6%. The specimen sequenced was lung tumor tissue. These receptor sequences come from a human donor with non-small cell lung cancer. The CDR3 runs from the conserved cysteine through the conserved F or W. D genes are given only for firm matches. A clone size is listed for some rows: how often the clone was seen (once, few, many), or a class if it is expanded.

J: TRBJ1-5; V: TRBV7-9; D: -; size: -; CDR3: CASSLLGQGNQPQHF; DNA: TGTGCCAGCAGCTTACTGGGGCAGGGGAATCAGCCCCAGCATTTT
J: TRBJ2-7; V: TRBV28; D: -; size: -; CDR3: CASSRGTASSYEQYF; DNA: TGTGCCAGCAGTAGAGGGACCGCTAGCTCCTACGAGCAGTACTTC
J: TRBJ1-1; V: TRBV6-6; D: TRBD1; size: -; CDR3: CATVGTGVNTEAFF; DNA: TGTGCCACCGTGGGGACAGGCGTGAACACTGAAGCTTTCTTT
J: TRBJ1-3; V: TRBV28; D: -; size: medium-sized; CDR3: CASSRIGADSGNTIYF; DNA: TGTGCCAGCAGCAGAATTGGGGCAGACTCTGGAAACACCATATATTTT
J: TRBJ1-2; V: TRBV18; D: TRBD1; size: -; CDR3: CASSEDRAYGYTF; DNA: TGTGCCAGCTCCGAAGACAGGGCTTATGGCTACACCTTC
J: TRBJ1-6; V: TRBV7-2; D: TRBD1; size: -; CDR3: CASKPGGSYNSPLHF; DNA: TGTGCCAGCAAACCAGGGGGCTCCTATAATTCACCCCTCCACTTT
J: TRBJ2-7; V: TRBV10-3; D: -; size: -; CDR3: CAIRVSGLRSYEQYF; DNA: TGTGCCATCAGAGTAAGCGGGCTCCGCTCCTACGAGCAGTACTTC
J: TRBJ2-5; V: TRBV7-9; D: TRBD2; size: medium-sized; CDR3: CASTPGVLAGQETQYF; DNA: TGTGCCAGCACCCCGGGAGTGCTAGCGGGGCAAGAGACCCAGTACTTC
J: TRBJ2-1; V: TRBV7-9; D: -; size: few; CDR3: CASSGGISYNEQFF; DNA: TGTGCCAGCAGCGGAGGGATCTCCTACAATGAGCAGTTCTTC
J: TRBJ2-7; V: TRBV5-1; D: -; size: -; CDR3: CASRSERAEQYF; DNA: TGCGCCAGCAGATCAGAGCGTGCCGAGCAGTACTTC
J: TRBJ2-2; V: TRBV19; D: -; size: -; CDR3: CASSIATTTGELFF; DNA: TGTGCCAGTAGTATAGCAACAACCACCGGGGAGCTGTTTTTT
J: TRBJ2-5; V: TRBV5-1; D: -; size: -; CDR3: CASSLGSEETQYF; DNA: TGCGCCAGCAGCTTGGGGTCAGAAGAGACCCAGTACTTC
J: TRBJ1-5; V: TRBV19; D: -; size: -; CDR3: CASSIFGQPQHF; DNA: TGTGCCAGTAGTATATTCGGTCAGCCCCAGCATTTT
J: TRBJ2-2; V: TRBV7-9; D: -; size: -; CDR3: CASSPYWGRALGELFF; DNA: TGTGCCAGCAGCCCCTATTGGGGCAGGGCCCTCGGGGAGCTGTTTTTT